Listed below are T cell receptor beta chains from one sample, sequenced in a study of metastatic and nonmetastatic thyroid tumors. TCRdb re-analyzed the PCR reads using MiXCR. The sample includes 6,000 to 8,000 clones, roughly 29% of them seen just once. The sample taken for sequencing was adjacent normal tissue. These receptors all come from a female donor with papillary thyroid cancer or a benign thyroid nodule (not recorded which). Some clones in this sample may be carry-over from other donors' samples. Each CDR3 is given with its conserved first and last residue. D genes are given only for firm matches. Rows give clone size only sometimes, using once, few, many, or a class for an expanded clone.

clone size	V gene	J gene	D gene	CDR3 length	CDR3 DNA	CDR3 protein
few	TRBV6-1	TRBJ1-2	TRBD1	13	TGTGCCAGCACCAAAGGGGACAGGGTTGGCTACGCCTTC	CASTKGDRVGYAF
large	TRBV6-1	TRBJ1-2	NA	16	TGTGCCAGCAGTAACCACCAAATGGCAGGAAATTATGGCTACACCTTC	CASSNHQMAGNYGYTF
NA	TRBV20-1	TRBJ1-1	NA	14	TGCAGTGCTAAGACCGCCGGGAAGAACACTGAAGCTTTCTTT	CSAKTAGKNTEAFF
few	TRBV19	TRBJ2-5	NA	13	TGTGCCAGTAGTATAAGATCTCCAGAGACCCAGTACTTC	CASSIRSPETQYF
NA	TRBV13	TRBJ1-4	NA	15	TGTGCCAGCAGCCAGCACGGGGGGAATGATGAAAAACTGTTTTTT	CASSQHGGNDEKLFF
few	TRBV30	TRBJ2-2	NA	12	TGTGCCTGGAGACCCTCGTGGGGGGAGCTGTTTTTT	CAWRPSWGELFF
NA	TRBV11-2	TRBJ2-1	TRBD2	15	TGTGCCAGCAGCCCCCGCGCGGGAGGCTACAATGAGCAGTTCTTC	CASSPRAGGYNEQFF
few	TRBV27	TRBJ2-7	NA	12	TGTGCCAGCAGGACAGGCTACCACGAGCAGTACTTC	CASRTGYHEQYF
few	TRBV24-1	TRBJ2-6	TRBD1	15	TGTGCCACCAGACCGACAGGGCCCGGGGCCAACGTCCTGACTTTC	CATRPTGPGANVLTF
NA	TRBV9	TRBJ1-2	TRBD1	15	TGTGCCAGCAGCGTAGGAGGGACAGGGAACTATGGCTACACCTTC	CASSVGGTGNYGYTF
large	TRBV6-1	TRBJ1-1	NA	13	TGTGCCAGCAGTGAAGGGGAAAACACTGAAGCTTTCTTT	CASSEGENTEAFF
once	TRBV4-1	TRBJ2-7	NA	16	TGCGCCAGCAGCCCCTCGTACAGCCAGCGGTGTTACGAGCAGTACTTC	CASSPSYSQRCYEQYF
NA	TRBV6-2/TRBV6-3	TRBJ2-5	TRBD1	15	TGTGCCAGCAGCCCCACTTACAGGGGTTGGGAGACCCAGTACTTC	CASSPTYRGWETQYF
NA	TRBV6-2/TRBV6-3	TRBJ2-1	NA	15	TGTGCCAGCAGTTACGGAGGATGGGGAAGTAATGAGCAGTTCTTC	CASSYGGWGSNEQFF
medium-sized	TRBV2	TRBJ1-5	NA	13	TGTGCCAGCAGGTCTGATAGCAATCAGCCCCAGCATTTT	CASRSDSNQPQHF
medium-sized	TRBV12-3/TRBV12-4	TRBJ2-3	NA	15	TGTGCCAGCAACCTAGCAGGGGTTATGGCAGATACGCAGTATTTT	CASNLAGVMADTQYF